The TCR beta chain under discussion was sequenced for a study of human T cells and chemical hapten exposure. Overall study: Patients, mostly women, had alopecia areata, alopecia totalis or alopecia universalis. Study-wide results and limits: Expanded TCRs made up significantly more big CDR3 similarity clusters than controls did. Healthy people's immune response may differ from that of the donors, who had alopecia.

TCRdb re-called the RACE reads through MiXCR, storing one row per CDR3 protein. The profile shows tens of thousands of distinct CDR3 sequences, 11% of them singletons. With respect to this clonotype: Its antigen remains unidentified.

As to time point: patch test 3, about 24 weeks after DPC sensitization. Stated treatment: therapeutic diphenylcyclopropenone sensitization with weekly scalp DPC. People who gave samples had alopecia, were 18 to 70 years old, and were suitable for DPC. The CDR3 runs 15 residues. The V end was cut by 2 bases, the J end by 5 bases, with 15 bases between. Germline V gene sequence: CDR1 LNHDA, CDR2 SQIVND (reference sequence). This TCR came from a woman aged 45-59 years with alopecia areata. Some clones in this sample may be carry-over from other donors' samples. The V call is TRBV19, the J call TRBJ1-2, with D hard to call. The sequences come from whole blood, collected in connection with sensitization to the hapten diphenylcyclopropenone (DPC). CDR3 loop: CASSISVAGGYGYTF. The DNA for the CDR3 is TGTGCCAGTAGTATAAGCGTGGCAGGAGGTTATGGCTACACCTTC.